This TCR beta chain is drawn from a study of regulatory T cells in long-lasting Graves disease (dated by TCRdb to the early 2020s). Context from the whole study: Newly diagnosed Graves' disease patients had taken antithyroid drugs for less than 3 months. TCR sequencing covered some 13 persistent and around 20 newly diagnosed Graves' disease patients, some 35 samples in total. Peripheral blood TCR sequencing and RNA sequencing compared persistent Graves' disease patients with newly diagnosed Graves' disease patients. The study was registered as a clinical trial and conducted in China.

What this sample's time point label stands for: newly diagnosed GD, antithyroid drugs for less than 3 months. For both TCR sequencing and RNA sequencing, RNA was extracted from PBMCs using TRIzol. The diagnosis of Graves' disease followed American Thyroid Association guidelines. Recruitment of patients was carried out at an endocrinology department in Xi'an, China. From each patient, around 9.3 milliliters of peripheral blood was collected into an EDTA anticoagulant tube. PBMCs were isolated by Ficoll Paque Plus density gradient separation without further T cell sorting. RNA quality was checked with an Agilent 2100 Bioanalyzer and agarose gel, and concentration with a NanoDrop 2000. This clonotype occurred a few times. The specificity of this receptor is unknown. No base qualities exist here, and no much larger clone lies one base off it. Overall study results and their limits: Persistent disease showed preferential use of TRBV28, TRBJ1-2 and TRBJ2-5, whereas newly diagnosed disease favored TRBV20-1 and TRBJ2-1. Persistent patients shared more public clonotypes among themselves (fewer than 3,000) than newly diagnosed patients did (approximately 970). As a limitation, the authors acknowledged that the small sample size may reduce accuracy. Because the primary lesion, thyroid tissue, could not be accessed, the study looked at peripheral blood alone. Lower TCR Shannon entropy and fewer highly expanded clones were observed in persistent Graves' disease patients than in newly diagnosed patients, which suggested clonal expansion. Only the TCR beta chain was sequenced and analyzed.

Relative to germline, V is missing 0 bases and J is missing 6 bases, with 6 bases of the junction outside any gene match. The germline V gene (reference sequence) yields DFQATT for CDR1 and SNEGSKA for CDR2. The CDR3 holds 14 amino acids from the cysteine to the phenylalanine. CDR3 DNA is the only sequence kept; it has 42 bases, read in frame from the first base. The library relied on multiplex PCR. These reads were obtained on an Illumina HiSeq 4000. To build TCR beta libraries, CDR3 regions were amplified by Arm-PCR using iRepertoire HTBI primers. Before sequencing, the PCR products underwent gel purification. Turning to the authors' computational methods: Across samples, fewer than 70 TRBV and 13 to 15 TRBJ segments were identified and used for gene usage analysis of CDR3 amino acid clonotypes. COPE and FqMerger were used to merge filtered high-quality paired reads into contigs. Contigs were aligned with BLAST to IMGT TRBV, TRBD and TRBJ reference genes, and CDR3 was defined per IMGT. Any clonotype with a frequency above 0.1% was counted as a highly expanded clone. Repertoire diversity was measured by Shannon entropy, and V-J evenness by the Gini coefficient. Clonotypes shared by more than one individual were considered public. TCRdb handled the public reads itself, with Q25 trimming in fastp and clone calling in MiXCR, and kept productive beta chains. Rows with a matching CDR3 protein are joined into one entry that keeps the most common DNA and genes. The authors' filters were not applied to this entry. The sample includes roughly 530,000 distinct CDR3 sequences, with 15% to 20% observed a single time. The ten largest account for 20% to 25% of the sample.

A further study also used this sample, focusing on T cells in Graves' hyperthyroidism and ophthalmopathy. Looking at the second paper: Stable Graves' hyperthyroidism was defined as no progression to ophthalmopathy during 18 months of follow-up. Hyperthyroidism patients were aged 18 to 65 years and newly diagnosed, with disease duration of less than 2 months. The study excluded patients with uncontrolled infections, other autoimmune diseases, pregnancy or lactation. Diagnoses were based on clinical symptoms, serum thyroxine and TRAb, thyroid ultrasound and orbital computed tomography. A first-round RT-PCR of the TCR CDR3 used the HTBI primer set with the Qiagen OneStep RT-PCR kit. Blood samples also contained most of the expanded thyroid clonotypes (frequency above 0.001), which suggests that blood repertoires may reflect thyroid immune responses. Ophthalmopathy was separated from stable hyperthyroidism by a 13 V-J signature model, with just over 85% sensitivity and approximately 81% specificity obtained in cross-validation and 80%/75% obtained in testing. In validation, the model predicted progression to ophthalmopathy a median of roughly 6.2 months before onset, with over 55% sensitivity and about 72% specificity. To identify distinguishing TCR V-J signatures, a discovery cohort of 95 to 100 patients was used, comprising some 45 with Graves' ophthalmopathy and some 60 with stable Graves' hyperthyroidism. Prospective prediction of ophthalmopathy was tested in an independent validation cohort of 18 to 20 hyperthyroidism patients and 17 patients who later progressed to ophthalmopathy. For training and testing, the 80 to 100 patients in the discovery cohort were randomly divided in a 7:3 ratio. In addition, the study compared T-cell repertoires in thyroid tissue and in blood from roughly 6 Graves' hyperthyroidism patients. Following sampling, methimazole starting at 30 mg daily was given to hyperthyroidism patients, and high-dose intravenous methylprednisolone was given to ophthalmopathy patients. Libraries were constructed in a second round of multiplex PCR, after which size selection and purification were carried out. Sequencing of the libraries was done on an Illumina HiSeq2000 using paired-end 100 bp reads. Raw data were processed with SOAPnuke, discarding reads with adapters, uncalled bases, mean Phred below 15, or no exact constant-primer or identifier match. High-quality paired reads were merged with COPE v1.2.5, and unique nucleotide sequences were defined as clonotypes. MiTCR v1.1 was used to align clonotypes to the IMGT TRBV, TRBD and TRBJ reference segments. Only V-J combinations with frequency above 0.0001, covering 99% to 99.2% of repertoires, were analysed. The TCS score was defined as the ratio of F50 (clonal expansion) to E x V (chaos), calculated using BLOSUM62-based TCRdist between CDR3 peptides within each V-J. Welch's t-statistics and random forest reduced around 520 V-J features to 13, which were used in a naive Bayes classifier (R e1071). No statistical method was used to set the sample size in advance, and investigators knew the group allocation. The paper reports TCR Vbeta CDR3 sequencing of approximately 140 peripheral blood samples: some 41 ophthalmopathy, roughly 74 hyperthyroidism and approximately 17 progressor patients.

The source material was peripheral blood mononuclear cells (PBMCs), sampled at new diagnosis, from a patient treated with antithyroid drugs. The V and J genes are TRBV20-1 and TRBJ2-7; 9 of the junction bases match TRBD1. This sequence was found in a woman aged 35-60 years with Graves disease. Donor details come from another sample of the same person, matched by shared clones. Here is the DNA: TGCAGTGCTAGAGATTCACAGGGGGCTGGCGAGCAGTACTTC. Its amino acids are CSARDSQGAGEQYF.